The T cell receptor beta chain under discussion was sequenced for a study of blood T cell repertoires in COVID-19. Overall study: Spain, Italy and the United States supplied samples that represented acute and convalescent COVID-19.

How the authors handled the data: Researchers report that nucleated cell counts were estimated from reference gene primer amplification. Repertoires were generated with immunoSEQ multiplex PCR, while TCRdb's copy carries only in-frame clones and drops some. Clone size and V and J calls were adopted from that table, with D and trimming inferred from the DNA. The sample holds under 150,000 clones, about 91% seen once. The sample taken for sequencing was peripheral blood. The clonotype was recovered from a human donor in a cohort sampled during active COVID-19.

DNA of the CDR3: TGTGCCAGTAGTATAAGGGGGAACACTGAAGCTTTCTTT. It yields the protein CASSIRGNTEAFF. The J gene is TRBJ1-1, the V gene TRBV19; D is possibly TRBD1 (5 bases). The V end was cut by 2 bases, the J end by 1 base, with 5 bases between. The V gene's germline CDR1 is LNHDA and CDR2 SQIVND (reference sequence). The CDR3 is made up of 13 amino acids.